Following are 26 T cell receptor beta chains from one sample sequenced in a study of shared clonotypes between healthy human individuals. It was CD45RO-negative cells, positively selected for CCR7, that made up naive CD8 cells, with terminally differentiated effector memory CD45RA+ cells excluded. The protocol was immunoSEQ multiplex PCR, while the TCRdb copy is restricted to in-frame clones and leaves out a portion. The sample carries just over 2,000,000 clones, about 94% recorded once. Sequencing used naive CD8+ T cells sorted from blood. These receptors all stem from a man aged 18-30 years in good health.

This sequence joins TRBV19 and TRBJ2-3, with TRBD1 matching 9 bases. Germline CDR1 reads LNHDA; CDR2 reads SQIVND (reference sequence). This CDR3 is 15 amino acids long. V lost 9 bases, J lost 4 bases, and 11 bases stayed unmatched. CDR3 residues: CARRPDRGTPDTQYF. For the CDR3, the DNA is TGTGCCAGGCGACCAGACAGGGGGACCCCAGATACGCAGTATTTT.

This sequence joins TRBV5-4 and TRBJ1-4; 8 positions agree with TRBD1. CDR1 SGHNT and CDR2 YYREEE come from the germline V gene (reference sequence). The CDR3 contains 16 residues. With 3 bases clipped from V and 3 bases from J, the junction kept 7 bases outside the gene matches. The CDR3 nucleotides read TGTGCCAGCAGCTCTCCCCAGGGGGCGGCTAATGAAAAACTGTTTTTT. Amino acid sequence: CASSSPQGAANEKLFF. The complete variable domain, with remaining parts taken from reference TRBV5-4 and TRBJ1-4, reads ETGVTQSPTHLIKTRGQQVTLRCSSQSGHNTVSWYQQALGQGPQFIFQYYREEENGRGNFPPRFSGLQFPNYSSELNVNALELDDSALYLCASSSPQGAANEKLFFGSGTQLSVL.

The gene calls are TRBV7-6 and TRBJ2-7; 8 bases agree with TRBD1. The CDR3 has 14 amino acids. Unmatched junction bases numbered 9, after V lost 5 bases and J lost 6 bases. Germline CDR1 reads SGHVS; CDR2 reads FNYEAQ. This CDR3 reads CASSPTGELGEQYF. The CDR3 DNA sequence: TGTGCCAGCAGCCCGACAGGGGAGCTGGGCGAGCAGTACTTC.

The J gene is TRBJ2-3, the V gene TRBV10-2; no definite D call. Germline V CDR1 and CDR2: WSHSY, SAAADI. Trimming removed 3 bases at V and 2 bases at J, with 15 bases between. CDR3 size: 16 residues. CDR3 sequence (DNA): TGCGCCAGCAGTGAAGGTAGTTTCATTCCCACAGATACGCAGTATTTT. Protein: CASSEGSFIPTDTQYF.

The rearrangement links TRBV4-1 to TRBJ2-7; D remains ambiguous. CDR1 and CDR2 from the germline V gene are MGHRA and YSYEKL. The CDR3 runs 13 residues. V was pared by 6 bases and J by 2 bases, with 11 bases between. CDR3 DNA: TGCGCCAGCAGTATCGGGCCAACCTACGAGCAGTACTTC. Translating it yields CASSIGPTYEQYF.

A single count supports this clone. The chain carries TRBV2 and TRBJ1-4; tentatively, D is TRBD1 (5 bases). Trimming took off 0 bases at V and 3 bases at J, with 14 bases between the two ends. The CDR3 is 17 residues long. Germline CDR1 is SNHLY and CDR2 is FYNNEI. The CDR3, as DNA: TGTGCCAGCAGTGAAGCGCAAAAAGGGGCTGCTAATGAAAAACTGTTTTTT. Protein: CASSEAQKGAANEKLFF.

This sequence joins TRBV10-2 and TRBJ2-7; 7 bases are a match to TRBD1. Germline values: CDR1 WSHSY, CDR2 SAAADI. The CDR3 has 14 amino acids. Trimming cost V 0 bases and J 4 bases; bases outside gene matches: 3. CDR3 DNA sequence: TGCGCCAGCAGTGAGTCGACAGGGACATACGAGCAGTACTTC. Protein sequence: CASSESTGTYEQYF.

The chain is built from TRBV5-1 and TRBJ2-1, with 9 bases identical to TRBD2. This CDR3 is 16 amino acids long. Germline CDR1 SGHRS, CDR2 YFSETQ. Trimming at V came to 0 bases and at J to 5 bases, leaving 6 bases not matched to a gene. CDR3 protein: CASSLAVAGAHNEQFF. In DNA, the CDR3 is TGCGCCAGCAGCTTGGCCGTAGCGGGGGCACACAATGAGCAGTTCTTC.

The genes are TRBV11-2 and TRBJ2-2; D may be TRBD1 or TRBD2 (5 bases each). Germline V CDR1 and CDR2: SGHAT, FQNNGV. V was clipped by 5 bases and J by 2 bases, with 12 bases between them. The CDR3 runs to 15 residues. As DNA, the CDR3 is TGTGCCAGCAGCCTGACCGGGACCAACACCGGGGAGCTGTTTTTT. Translation: CASSLTGTNTGELFF.

The rearrangement joins TRBV27 to TRBJ1-2, with 8 bases that match TRBD1. The J segment lost 6 bases and the V segment lost 4 bases, leaving 10 bases of the junction unmatched. CDR3 length equals 15 residues. Germline-derived CDR1 and CDR2 are MNHEY and SMNVEV (reference sequence). The CDR3 DNA sequence: TGTGCCAGCAGTTCCGCGACAGGGGAGGAGGATGGCTACACCTTC. This sequence encodes CASSSATGEEDGYTF.

The chain combines TRBV4-3 with TRBJ2-1; 10 nucleotides align to TRBD1. This CDR3 contains 15 residues. V shed 0 bases, J shed 8 bases, and the junction held 4 bases outside the gene matches. The germline V gene encodes CDR1 LGHNA and CDR2 YSLEER. The CDR3 bases are TGCGCCAGCAGCCAAGATCAGGGACAGGGGTATGAGCAGTTCTTC. This encodes CASSQDQGQGYEQFF.

Points on this clone: The same CDR3 is also encoded by other DNA sequences in this sample. The chain combines TRBV7-3 with TRBJ2-7; possible D gene TRBD1, 5 bases. V lost 0 bases and J lost 3, with 6 bases in between. Germline V gene sequence: CDR1 SGHTA, CDR2 FQGTGA. The CDR3 contains 13 residues. CDR3 amino acids: CASSLTQGYEQYF. Here the CDR3 DNA reads TGTGCCAGCAGCTTAACTCAGGGCTACGAGCAGTACTTC. Filled out from reference TRBV7-3 and TRBJ2-7, the complete variable domain reads GAGVSQTPSNKVTEKGKYVELRCDPISGHTALYWYRQSLGQGPEFLIYFQGTGAADDSGLPNDRFFAVRPEGSVSTLKIQRTERGDSAVYLCASSLTQGYEQYFGPGTRLTVT.

The count of this clone is one. This sample also contains other DNA sequences that code for the same CDR3. The chain is built from TRBV7-9 and TRBJ1-2; unclear D gene. The CDR3 is made up of 14 amino acids. Germline lookup yields CDR1 SEHNR and CDR2 FQNEAQ (reference sequence). V was cut by 1 base and J by 2 bases, with 8 bases left in between. CDR3 nucleotides: TGTGCCAGCAGCTTAGGGGTGACCAACTATGGCTACACCTTC. Protein product: CASSLGVTNYGYTF.

The gene calls are TRBV10-3 and TRBJ2-3, with no clear D. CDR1 and CDR2 (germline): ENHRY, SYGVKD. Between the trimmed V and J ends, which lost 4 bases and 2 bases, there was a span of 10 bases. The CDR3 has 14 amino acids. CDR3 nucleotide sequence: TGTGCCATCAGTGGACTTCCAGACACAGATACGCAGTATTTT. This encodes CAISGLPDTDTQYF.

This rearrangement joins TRBV11-2 to TRBJ2-3; 13 bases are shared with TRBD2. The germline gives CDR1 SGHAT, CDR2 FQNNGV. The J segment lost 2 bases and the V segment lost 5 bases, leaving 7 bases of the junction unmatched. This CDR3 spans 17 amino acids. This CDR3 is CASSLKGLAGPTDTQYF. The DNA of the CDR3 is TGTGCCAGCAGCCTAAAGGGACTAGCGGGGCCCACAGATACGCAGTATTTT.

The CDR3 DNA reads TGTGCCAGCAGCTTAGGGGGCCAGGGGGCCAATGAAAAACTGTTTTTT. Translated: CASSLGGQGANEKLFF. The rearrangement joins TRBV7-2 to TRBJ1-4, with 8 bases that match TRBD1. CDR3 length: 16 residues. V gave up 1 base and J gave up 5 bases; unmatched junction bases: 6. Looked up from germline, CDR1 is SGHTA and CDR2 is FQGNSA.

V is TRBV2 and J is TRBJ2-1; D not resolved. Germline CDR1 reads SNHLY; CDR2 reads FYNNEI. CDR3 length: 12 residues. V lost 4 bases to trimming and J lost 6 bases, with 7 bases between them. The CDR3 sequence is CASSGHSNEQFF. CDR3 coding DNA: TGTGCCAGCAGTGGGCATAGCAATGAGCAGTTCTTC. The whole variable domain, remainder taken from reference TRBV2 and TRBJ2-1, is EPEVTQTPSHQVTQMGQEVILRCVPISNHLYFYWYRQILGQKVEFLVSFYNNEISEKSEIFDDQFSVERPDGSNFTLKIRSTKLEDSAMYFCASSGHSNEQFFGPGTRLTVL.

CDR3 amino acids: CASSSREGFDGEAFF. The CDR3 coding sequence is TGTGCCAGCAGCTCCCGAGAGGGGTTCGACGGGGAAGCTTTCTTT. This chain uses TRBV7-9 with TRBJ1-1; TRBD1 is a possible D gene (5 bases). Trimming took off 4 bases at V and 8 bases at J, with 20 bases between the two ends. Germline V lookup: CDR1 SEHNR, CDR2 FQNEAQ (reference sequence). The CDR3 is made up of 15 amino acids.

J is TRBJ2-7 and V is TRBV7-6, with TRBD2 matching over 7 bases. This CDR3 is 18 amino acids long. The germline V gene encodes CDR1 SGHVS and CDR2 FNYEAQ. The V segment lost 1 base and the J segment 4 bases; nucleotides outside the gene matches: 16. The CDR3 sequence: CASSLGWQREDSGYEQYF. CDR3 coding DNA: TGTGCCAGCAGCTTAGGTTGGCAGCGGGAAGATTCGGGGTACGAGCAGTACTTC.

The chain links TRBV4-1 to TRBJ2-2, with D unresolved. This CDR3 is built from 13 residues. Trimming shortened V by 6 bases and J by 0 bases, and 5 bases separated the two germline ends. CDR1 MGHRA and CDR2 YSYEKL come from the germline V gene. The CDR3 DNA follows: TGCGCCAGCAGAACAGCGAACACCGGGGAGCTGTTTTTT. It codes for CASRTANTGELFF.

DNA for the CDR3: TGTGCCAGCCCCCGGGACGGGTCCCACTCCTACAATGAGCAGTTCTTC. Protein: CASPRDGSHSYNEQFF. The chain links TRBV5-4 to TRBJ2-1, with D perhaps matching TRBD1 or TRBD2 (5 bases each). This CDR3 is 16 amino acids long. Germline V gene lookup returns CDR1 SGHNT and CDR2 YYREEE (reference sequence). The V end was cut by 7 bases, the J end by 0 bases, with 17 bases between.

This chain joins TRBV6-5 and TRBJ1-2, with D tentatively TRBD1 (6 bases). The V gene lost 7 bases and the J gene lost 4 bases, with 16 bases spanning the gap. This CDR3 comprises 14 residues. The germline V gene has CDR1 MNHEY and CDR2 SVGAGI. CDR3 residues: CASTDLRGAYGYTF. The CDR3 nucleotides read TGTGCCAGCACCGACCTACGGGGGGCCTATGGCTACACCTTC.

Remarks on this clone: This same CDR3 is encoded by further DNA sequences in the sample. V and J are TRBV9 and TRBJ2-3, with D unresolved. From germline, CDR1 is SGDLS and CDR2 YYNGEE. V was pared by 2 bases and J by 1 base, with 5 bases between. This CDR3 comprises 13 residues. The DNA for the CDR3 is TGTGCCAGCAGCGTTGCGGGCACAGATACGCAGTATTTT. This encodes CASSVAGTDTQYF.

V and J are TRBV27 and TRBJ2-2, with D perhaps given as TRBD1 or TRBD2 (5 bases each). The V gene lost 8 bases and the J gene lost 6 bases, with 13 bases spanning the gap. This CDR3 contains 13 residues. Germline V CDR1 and CDR2: MNHEY, SMNVEV (reference sequence). CDR3 DNA: TGTGCCAGCGCCTACCGGGACCCCGGGGAGCTGTTTTTT. This translates into CASAYRDPGELFF.

V and J are TRBV4-1 and TRBJ2-5; TRBD1 is a possible D gene (6 bases). This CDR3 is 15 amino acids long. Germline values: CDR1 MGHRA, CDR2 YSYEKL. Trimming pared 3 bases from V and 2 bases from J, leaving 13 bases between. DNA for the CDR3: TGCGCCAGCAGCCACAGTAGACAGGTACAAGAGACCCAGTACTTC. Its protein is CASSHSRQVQETQYF.

The chain is built from TRBV5-4 and TRBJ2-7; D uncertain. Trimming removed 3 bases at V and 4 bases at J, with 11 bases between. The germline V gene has CDR1 SGHNT and CDR2 YYREEE (reference sequence). CDR3 size: 13 residues. The CDR3 nucleotides are TGTGCCAGCAGCTCGTACGGTGGGTACGAGCAGTACTTC. This translates into CASSSYGGYEQYF.